This TCR beta chain was profiled in a study of T cells in Graves' hyperthyroidism and ophthalmopathy. In this sample, this clonotype turned up many times. Per germline, CDR1 SGHRS and CDR2 YFSETQ. After removal of 3 bases from V and 1 base from J, the junction contained 8 bases not matched to a gene. This CDR3 contains 17 residues. Amplification yielded TCR beta CDR3 regions, with RNA transcripts as the source. Initially, a first-round RT-PCR of the TCR CDR3 employed the HTBI primer set. TCRdb re-derived calls from the multiplex PCR reads in MiXCR, one entry per CDR3 protein. Of 480,000 or so distinct CDR3 sequences listed, over 45% are singletons.

Sequencing was performed on peripheral blood or thyroid tissue (not recorded which). The receptor's source is an adult woman with Graves' disease, either hyperthyroidism or ophthalmopathy (not recorded which). The genes are TRBV5-1 and TRBJ2-2; TRBD2 matches at 8 bases. The CDR3 sequence is CASSWGLGRENTGELFF. CDR3 DNA: TGCGCCAGCAGCTGGGGACTAGGGCGGGAGAACACCGGGGAGCTGTTTTTT.